This T cell receptor beta chain was obtained from a study of spatial heterogeneity in lung cancer. This clonotype was counted many times. No antigen is known for it. The time point denotes: sample taken at primary tumor resection. Sequencing of whole RNA from tumor, nontumor lung or frozen PBMC involved no sorting. The cohort: some 73 early-stage, untreated non-small cell lung cancer patients. V dropped 5 bases and J dropped 7 bases, with 18 bases sitting between them. This CDR3 contains 14 residues. Germline V CDR1 and CDR2: SGDLS, YYNGEE. TCR cDNA molecules each had a unique molecular identifier. TCRdb re-called the 5' RACE reads through MiXCR, storing one row per CDR3 protein. The table shows more than 85,000 distinct CDR3 sequences, with roughly 10% occurring only once. Findings and caveats of the study: Blood carried ubiquitous expanded tumor TCRs more at resection than follow-up.

The source is a male donor with early-stage non-small cell lung cancer. The starting material was PBMCs, obtained at surgery. The J gene is TRBJ1-2, the V gene TRBV9; D is possibly TRBD1 (6 bases). For the CDR3, the DNA is TGTGCCAGCAGTGCCGGGACAATTGGAAGTGGCTACACCTTC. Residues: CASSAGTIGSGYTF.